Below, 9 T cell receptor beta chains from the same sample are listed, as sequenced in a study of cytomegalovirus exposure and HLA in healthy donors. PCR primers comprised 60 Vbeta and 13 Jbeta primers. TCRdb's table, derived via immunoSEQ multiplex PCR, lists solely in-frame clones and lacks some. The sample comprises 150,000 to 200,000 clones, roughly 85% of which are singletons, and approximately 4.4% rests with the top ten. The sample consisted of PBMCs. Receptor source: a woman in her thirties in good health and CMV-seropositive.

The J gene is TRBJ1-4, the V gene TRBV6-1, with D maybe TRBD1 (5 bases). Germline-derived CDR1 and CDR2 are MNHNS and SASEGT. CDR3 size: 14 residues. The germline V and J ends were trimmed by 1 base and 7 bases, with 10 bases remaining between them. As DNA, the CDR3 is TGTGCCAGCAGTGAAGTCTCGGGGGGTGAAAAACTGTTTTTT. Its translation: CASSEVSGGEKLFF.

V is TRBV2 and J is TRBJ1-2, with 8 bases identical to TRBD1. The CDR3 extends over 13 amino acids. Germline V gene lookup returns CDR1 SNHLY and CDR2 FYNNEI. The ends lost 3 bases at V and 7 bases at J; junction bases unmatched: 4. Here the CDR3 DNA reads TGTGCCAGCAGTGATCGAACAGGGGGTGGCTACACCTTC. It encodes CASSDRTGGGYTF.

This clone showed up just a few times. The rearrangement joins TRBV27 to TRBJ2-1, with 11 bases identical to TRBD2. The V gene end was trimmed by 4 bases and the J gene end by 3 bases; junction bases not matched to a gene: 5. The CDR3 has 16 residues. Per germline, CDR1 MNHEY and CDR2 SMNVEV (reference sequence). This CDR3 is CASSWGTSGSYNEQFF. As DNA, the CDR3 is TGTGCCAGCAGTTGGGGTACTAGCGGGAGCTACAATGAGCAGTTCTTC.

This CDR3 reads CASSLAGTASYEQYF. CDR3 DNA: TGCGCCAGCAGCTTGGCCGGGACAGCCTCCTACGAGCAGTACTTC. The V call is TRBV5-1, the J call TRBJ2-7; TRBD1 matches at 7 bases. V lost 0 bases and J lost 0; bases outside the gene matches: 3. Germline V CDR1 and CDR2: SGHRS, YFSETQ. The CDR3 consists of 15 residues.

V usage is TRBV5-1 and J usage is TRBJ2-1, with D possibly TRBD1 on 6 matching bases. V dropped 6 bases and J dropped 5 bases, with 15 bases sitting between them. Germline V gene data show CDR1 as SGHRS and CDR2 as YFSETQ. CDR3 length: 14 amino acids. The CDR3: CASTLGTGNNEQFF. In DNA form, the CDR3 reads TGCGCCAGCACCCTTGGTACAGGGAACAATGAGCAGTTCTTC. Looking up the rest from reference TRBV5-1 and TRBJ2-1 gives the full variable domain: KAGVTQTPRYLIKTRGQQVTLSCSPISGHRSVSWYQQTPGQGLQFLFEYFSETQRNKGNFPGRFSGRQFSNSRSEMNVSTLELGDSALYLCASTLGTGNNEQFFGPGTRLTVL.

CDR3 protein: CASSPGHGRLETQYF. As DNA, the CDR3 is TGTGCCAGCAGCCCAGGACACGGGCGTTTGGAGACCCAGTACTTC. The V gene is TRBV7-2, the J gene TRBJ2-5; possible D gene TRBD1, 5 bases. The CDR3 consists of 15 residues. V lost 5 bases and J lost 5, with 18 bases in between. Germline-derived CDR1 and CDR2 are SGHTA and FQGNSA.

In this sample, this clone turned up once. The rearrangement uses TRBV19 and TRBJ1-2, with a possible D match to TRBD1 (6 bases). Trimming pared 3 bases from V and 7 bases from J, leaving 18 bases between. From germline, CDR1 is LNHDA and CDR2 SQIVND (reference sequence). The CDR3 runs to 15 residues. CDR3 region: CASSIHQGLTGGYTF. As DNA, the CDR3 is TGTGCCAGTAGTATCCACCAGGGGTTGACAGGTGGCTACACCTTC.

V and J are TRBV28 and TRBJ1-2, with unresolved D. Germline lookup yields CDR1 MDHEN and CDR2 SYDVKM. Trimming pared 4 bases from V and 4 bases from J, leaving 13 bases between. CDR3 length equals 14 residues. DNA for the CDR3: TGTGCCAGCAGTTCCTCCCTGCAGGTCTATGGCTACACCTTC. It translates to CASSSSLQVYGYTF.

The rearrangement links TRBV28 to TRBJ2-7; 8 bases are shared with TRBD1. In germline, CDR1 is MDHEN, CDR2 SYDVKM. The CDR3 covers 15 residues. J lost 3 bases, V lost 2 bases, and 6 bases had no gene match. CDR3 region: CASSLQGARFYEQYF. In nucleotides, the CDR3 is TGTGCCAGCAGTTTACAGGGGGCGCGGTTCTACGAGCAGTACTTC.